The next 20 T cell receptor beta chains were all read from a single sample in a study of shared clonotypes between healthy human individuals. The assay was immunoSEQ multiplex PCR, and TCRdb's table has in-frame clones only and misses some. This table holds about 1.4 million clones, roughly 96% found once. Sequencing was done on a sample of naive CD4+ T cells sorted from blood. Subset given: CD45RA+ positively selected. The receptor source for this set is a young man in good health.

The chain links TRBV27 to TRBJ1-5; no firm D call. The CDR3 extends over 15 amino acids. V lost 2 bases and J lost 1, with 9 bases in between. CDR1 MNHEY and CDR2 SMNVEV come from the germline V gene (reference sequence). The CDR3 here is CASSLGYRSNQPQHF. The DNA of the CDR3 is TGTGCCAGCAGTTTAGGGTATCGGAGCAATCAGCCCCAGCATTTT.

J is TRBJ1-1 and V is TRBV29-1; D not certain. V lost 2 bases, J lost 1 base, and 11 bases lay in between. There are 14 residues in the CDR3. Germline assignment: CDR1 SQVTM and CDR2 ANQGSEA. The CDR3 region is CSVERLVENTEAFF. The CDR3 DNA follows: TGCAGCGTTGAACGGCTGGTAGAGAACACTGAAGCTTTCTTT.

The chain couples TRBV6-5 to TRBJ2-7; 11 bases agree with TRBD2. The CDR3 is 16 amino acids. The V and J ends lost 0 bases and 5 bases, in that order; junction bases with no gene match: 6. Germline CDR1 and CDR2: MNHEY and SVGAGI. The CDR3 here is CASSYSALAGVNEQYF. CDR3 coding DNA: TGTGCCAGCAGTTACTCGGCACTAGCGGGAGTTAACGAGCAGTACTTC.

The chain is built from TRBV30 and TRBJ2-7; TRBD2 aligns across 9 bases. The germline gives CDR1 GTSNPN, CDR2 SVGIG (reference sequence). The CDR3 extends over 13 amino acids. With 4 bases clipped from V and 6 bases from J, the junction kept 7 bases outside the gene matches. CDR3 sequence (DNA): TGTGCCTGGAAGGGCGGGAGGGCCTCCGAGCAGTACTTC. As protein: CAWKGGRASEQYF.

V and J are TRBV28 and TRBJ1-1; D gene unclear. Trimming took 6 bases from V and 7 from J, leaving 9 bases between them. The CDR3 has 11 residues. Per germline, CDR1 MDHEN and CDR2 SYDVKM. The CDR3 DNA reads TGTGCCAGCAGAGGAATTCTTGAAGCTTTCTTT. Translated: CASRGILEAFF.

The chain combines TRBV5-1 with TRBJ1-1; 11 nucleotides match TRBD1. With V trimmed by 0 bases and J by 3 bases, 16 bases remained unmatched. Germline V CDR1 and CDR2: SGHRS, YFSETQ. The CDR3 consists of 20 residues. The CDR3 loop reads CASSLGTGGSSLWSYTEAFF. The CDR3 nucleotides are TGCGCCAGCAGCTTGGGGACAGGGGGCAGCTCTTTGTGGTCGTACACTGAAGCTTTCTTT.

V is TRBV5-1 and J is TRBJ2-2; 8 bases align to TRBD1. The V and J ends lost 0 bases and 8 bases, in that order; junction bases with no gene match: 6. The V gene's germline CDR1 is SGHRS and CDR2 YFSETQ. The CDR3 consists of 15 residues. The CDR3, as DNA: TGCGCCAGCAGCTTGGGACAGGGGATCGCGGGGGAGCTGTTTTTT. Translation gives CASSLGQGIAGELFF.

The chain links TRBV6-9 to TRBJ2-7, with 8 bases aligning to TRBD1. This CDR3 is built from 14 residues. In germline, CDR1 is MNHGY, CDR2 SVAAGI. V shed 4 bases and J 2 bases; nucleotides not matched to a gene: 4. CDR3 loop: CASSWTGTAYEQYF. The CDR3 nucleotides read TGTGCCAGCAGTTGGACAGGGACGGCCTACGAGCAGTACTTC.

The genes are TRBV5-4 and TRBJ2-1, with 7 bases lining up with TRBD2. The CDR3 has 13 amino acids. V gave up 1 base and J gave up 9 bases; unmatched junction bases: 4. In germline, CDR1 is SGHNT, CDR2 YYREEE (reference sequence). The CDR3 nucleotides read TGTGCCAGCAGCTTGCAGGCTAGCGGTGAGCAGTTCTTC. As protein: CASSLQASGEQFF.

V gene TRBV19 combines with J gene TRBJ2-7, with 8 bases lining up with TRBD1. Per the germline V gene, CDR1 is LNHDA and CDR2 is SQIVND (reference sequence). Trimming removed 9 bases from V and 4 bases from J; junction bases left unmatched: 14. This CDR3 has 15 amino acids. The CDR3 DNA sequence: TGTGCCAGCTCCGATGGGCAGGGGGCTCCTTACGAGCAGTACTTC. This encodes CASSDGQGAPYEQYF.

The chain joins TRBV2 to TRBJ2-7; the D gene is possibly TRBD2 (6 bases). CDR3 size: 13 residues. V lost 7 bases to trimming and J lost 3 bases, with 13 bases between them. Per germline, CDR1 SNHLY and CDR2 FYNNEI. The CDR3 bases are TGTGCCAGCACCCGGGACTTAGACTACGAGCAGTACTTC. As protein: CASTRDLDYEQYF.

V is TRBV2 and J is TRBJ1-5; possible D gene TRBD1, 6 bases. CDR3 length: 15 residues. V lost 5 bases and J 0 bases, leaving 11 bases between the germline ends. Germline CDR1 reads SNHLY; CDR2 reads FYNNEI. CDR3 nucleotides: TGTGCCAGCAGTCCAGGACAGATTAGCAATCAGCCCCAGCATTTT. Translation: CASSPGQISNQPQHF.

V gene TRBV7-2 combines with J gene TRBJ2-7, with D tentatively TRBD1 or TRBD2 (6 bases each). With 1 base removed from V and 2 bases from J, the gap between germline ends came to 9 bases. The CDR3 extends over 14 amino acids. The germline V gene has CDR1 SGHTA and CDR2 FQGNSA. In nucleotides, the CDR3 is TGTGCCAGCAGCTTAGGGGGGGCCCCCTACGAGCAGTACTTC. As protein: CASSLGGAPYEQYF.

This clone came up once. The genes are TRBV28 and TRBJ1-4; TRBD1 matches at 9 bases. Germline V CDR1 and CDR2: MDHEN, SYDVKM. The length of the CDR3 is 15 residues. Germline trimming cut 6 bases from V and 11 bases from J; bases unmatched to any gene: 13. CDR3 residues: CASRSRPGTGSKLFF. CDR3 in DNA: TGTGCCAGCAGAAGTCGTCCCGGGACAGGGTCGAAACTGTTTTTT.

Points on this clone: This same CDR3 is encoded by further DNA sequences in the sample. The chain carries TRBV30 and TRBJ1-3, with 7 bases lining up with TRBD1. This CDR3 is built from 15 residues. Germline V lookup: CDR1 GTSNPN, CDR2 SVGIG (reference sequence). J lost 2 bases, V lost 0 bases, and 4 bases had no gene match. The CDR3 reads CAWSVRRGPGNTIYF. Here the CDR3 DNA reads TGTGCCTGGAGTGTTCGAAGGGGGCCTGGAAACACCATATATTTT.

This chain uses TRBV27 with TRBJ1-5; TRBD1 aligns across 7 bases. Unmatched junction bases numbered 15, after V lost 1 base and J lost 0 bases. Germline V gene sequence: CDR1 MNHEY, CDR2 SMNVEV (reference sequence). This CDR3 spans 20 amino acids. The CDR3 is CASSLWAPAGQFYSNQPQHF. The CDR3 DNA reads TGTGCCAGCAGTTTATGGGCCCCCGCGGGACAGTTTTATAGCAATCAGCCCCAGCATTTT.

The V call is TRBV10-2, the J call TRBJ2-3, with TRBD2 matching 11 bases. V was clipped by 7 bases and J by 8 bases; unmatched bases: 8. Germline V gene sequence: CDR1 WSHSY, CDR2 SAAADI. This CDR3 contains 14 residues. CDR3 sequence reads: CASTGTSGSATQYF. The DNA for the CDR3 is TGCGCCAGCACCGGGACTAGCGGAAGCGCTACGCAGTATTTT.

The chain recombines TRBV29-1 with TRBJ2-1, with 14 nucleotides matching TRBD2. After removal of 7 bases from V and 13 bases from J, the junction contained 6 bases not matched to a gene. The germline CDR1 and CDR2 sequences are SQVTM and ANQGSEA. The CDR3 sequence is 12 residues long. This CDR3 is CSDATSGRDQFF. The CDR3 bases are TGCAGCGACGCGACTAGCGGGAGGGATCAGTTCTTC.

The gene calls are TRBV5-5 and TRBJ2-2; TRBD2 aligns across 16 bases. The CDR3 spans 20 residues. Germline CDR1 and CDR2: SGHKS and YYEKEE (reference sequence). The V segment lost 6 bases and the J segment 0 bases; nucleotides outside the gene matches: 11. The DNA of the CDR3 is TGTGCCAGCACCTCCGCGGGACTAGCGGGAGGGCGGGCGAACACCGGGGAGCTGTTTTTT. Its translation is CASTSAGLAGGRANTGELFF.

The gene calls are TRBV27 and TRBJ2-7, with TRBD2 matching over 7 bases. The ends lost 6 bases at V and 0 bases at J; junction bases unmatched: 8. The CDR3 consists of 15 residues. CDR1 is MNHEY and CDR2 is SMNVEV in the germline V gene (reference sequence). The CDR3 DNA follows: TGTGCCAGCAGACCCGCTAGCGGCGACTCCTACGAGCAGTACTTC. This encodes CASRPASGDSYEQYF.